This TCR beta chain is drawn from a study of shared clonotypes between healthy human individuals. Naive-designated CD8 cells lacked CD45RO, were positively enriched for CCR7, and omitted terminally differentiated effector memory CD45RA+ cells. Sorted-subset replicate PCR reactions were performed with 200 ng DNA, corresponding to tens of thousands of T cell genomes. Sequencing was performed with immunoSEQ multiplex PCR; in TCRdb, only in-frame clones are kept and a portion is missing. Altogether about 2.1 million clones are present, 93% being singletons, with the ten largest covering more than 1.5%. Per germline, CDR1 SNHLY and CDR2 FYNNEI. Trimming removed 0 bases at V and 0 bases at J, with 8 bases between. The length of the CDR3 is 15 residues.

Sample: naive CD8+ T cells from PBMCs. This clonotype was sampled from a man between 18 and 35 years old in good health. Some clones in this sample may be carry-over from other donors' samples. The chain recombines TRBV2 with TRBJ1-2; D not certain. CDR3 region: CASSEARDSNYGYTF. In nucleotides, the CDR3 is TGTGCCAGCAGTGAAGCGCGGGATTCTAACTATGGCTACACCTTC.